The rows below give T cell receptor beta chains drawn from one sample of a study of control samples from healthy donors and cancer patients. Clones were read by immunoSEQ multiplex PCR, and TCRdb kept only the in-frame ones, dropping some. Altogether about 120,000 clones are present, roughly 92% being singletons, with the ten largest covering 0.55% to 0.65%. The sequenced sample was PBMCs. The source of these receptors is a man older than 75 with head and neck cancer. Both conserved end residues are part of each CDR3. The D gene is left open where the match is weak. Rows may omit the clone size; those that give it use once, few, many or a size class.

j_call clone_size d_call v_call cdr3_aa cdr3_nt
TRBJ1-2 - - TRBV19 CASSPEANYGYTF TGTGCCAGTAGTCCCGAGGCCAACTATGGCTACACCTTC
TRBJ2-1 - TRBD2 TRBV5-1 CASSLVASGGGRYNEQFF TGCGCCAGCAGCTTGGTAGCTAGCGGGGGGGGCCGCTACAATGAGCAGTTCTTC
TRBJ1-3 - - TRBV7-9 CASSLELGAGNTIYF TGTGCCAGCAGCTTAGAGCTGGGGGCTGGAAACACCATATATTTT
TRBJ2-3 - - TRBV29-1 CSAGEADTQYF TGCAGCGCGGGAGAGGCAGATACGCAGTATTTT
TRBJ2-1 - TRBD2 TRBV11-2 CASRSSGRFYNEQFF TGTGCCAGCAGGTCTAGCGGGAGGTTCTACAATGAGCAGTTCTTC
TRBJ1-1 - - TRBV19 CASSIVGGGSTEAFF TGTGCCAGTAGTATAGTCGGGGGAGGGAGCACTGAAGCTTTCTTT
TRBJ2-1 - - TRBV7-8 CASSPLEGSYNEQFF TGTGCCAGCAGCCCCCTCGAGGGCTCCTACAATGAGCAGTTCTTC
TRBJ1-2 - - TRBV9 CASSVENREGYGYTF TGTGCCAGCAGCGTAGAAAACAGGGAAGGCTATGGCTACACCTTC
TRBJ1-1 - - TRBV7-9 CASGEINTEAFF TGTGCCAGCGGGGAGATTAACACTGAAGCTTTCTTT
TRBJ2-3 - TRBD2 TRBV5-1 CASRERTSGRAFDTQYF TGCGCCAGCAGGGAACGTACTAGCGGGAGGGCCTTCGATACGCAGTATTTT
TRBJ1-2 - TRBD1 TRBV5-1 CASSLGQGWFGNYGYTF TGCGCCAGCAGCTTGGGACAGGGGTGGTTCGGTAACTATGGCTACACCTTC
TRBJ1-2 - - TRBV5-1 CASSLGGLGNGYTF TGCGCCAGCAGCTTGGGTGGTCTAGGAAATGGCTACACCTTC
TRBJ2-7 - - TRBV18 CASSPNGGSENEQYF TGTGCCAGCTCACCTAACGGGGGATCGGAGAACGAGCAGTACTTC
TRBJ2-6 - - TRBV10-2 CASKEGAGANVLTF TGCGCCAGTAAAGAGGGGGCTGGGGCCAACGTCCTGACTTTC
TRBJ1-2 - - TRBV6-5 CASNPEGGNYGYTF TGTGCCAGCAATCCAGAGGGCGGTAACTATGGCTACACCTTC
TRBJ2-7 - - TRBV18 CASSPPPSPHEQYF TGTGCCAGCTCACCACCGCCCAGCCCGCACGAGCAGTACTTC
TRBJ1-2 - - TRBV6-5 CASSSSQANYGYTF TGTGCCAGCAGTTCAAGTCAGGCTAACTATGGCTACACCTTC
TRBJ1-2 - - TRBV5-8 CASSLGRKNYGYTF TGTGCCAGCAGCTTGGGTCGGAAGAACTATGGCTACACCTTC
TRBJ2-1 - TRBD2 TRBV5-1 CASSLALIAGDPQFF TGCGCCAGCAGCTTGGCCTTAATAGCGGGAGATCCTCAGTTCTTC
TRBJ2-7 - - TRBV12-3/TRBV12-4 CASRLGTGREQYF TGTGCCAGCAGATTGGGCACAGGTCGCGAGCAGTACTTC
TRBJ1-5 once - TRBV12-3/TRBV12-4 CASSFMGDQPQHF TGTGCCAGCAGTTTTATGGGGGATCAGCCCCAGCATTTT
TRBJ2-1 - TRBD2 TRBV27 CASSRREDWATYNEQFF TGTGCCAGCAGTAGGCGGGAGGATTGGGCGACCTACAATGAGCAGTTCTTC
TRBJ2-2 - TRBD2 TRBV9 CASSVAGGLAVSNTGELFF TGTGCCAGCAGCGTAGCTGGGGGACTAGCGGTTTCGAACACCGGGGAGCTGTTTTTT
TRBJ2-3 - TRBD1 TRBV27 CASSLTGVPPDPSTDTQYF TGTGCCAGCAGTTTAACAGGGGTCCCCCCTGACCCTAGCACAGATACGCAGTATTTT
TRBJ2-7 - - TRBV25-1 CASSETGLDGEQYF TGTGCCAGCAGTGAAACAGGGTTAGATGGCGAGCAGTACTTC
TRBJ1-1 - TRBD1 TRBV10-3 CAISGQGMNTEAFF TGTGCCATCAGTGGACAGGGTATGAACACTGAAGCTTTCTTT
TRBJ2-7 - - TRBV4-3 CASSQGVAATYEQYF TGCGCCAGCAGCCAAGGGGTAGCGGCCACGTACGAGCAGTACTTC
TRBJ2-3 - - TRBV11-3 CASSLGSGAGVADTQYF TGTGCCAGCAGCTTGGGTTCGGGAGCGGGTGTAGCAGATACGCAGTATTTT
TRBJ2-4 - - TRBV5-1 CASSPRWGGEYIQYF TGCGCCAGCAGTCCTCGATGGGGGGGCGAATACATTCAGTACTTC
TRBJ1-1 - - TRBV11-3 CASSLGGLNTEAFF TGTGCCAGCAGCTTGGGGGGCTTGAACACTGAAGCTTTCTTT
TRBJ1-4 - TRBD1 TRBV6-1 CASSGRTGGFEEKLFF TGTGCCAGCAGTGGTAGGACAGGGGGCTTCGAGGAAAAACTGTTTTTT